This TCR beta chain was retrieved from a study of T cells expressing NK-cell markers. CDR3 length: 13 residues. The V gene's germline CDR1 is MNHEY and CDR2 SVGEGT. TCRdb re-called the 5' RACE reads, yielding one record per CDR3 amino acid sequence without DNA. This listing includes about 460,000 distinct CDR3 sequences. The chain is built from TRBV6-2 or TRBV6-3 and TRBJ2-5; TCRdb gives TRBD1 as the D gene, but with no DNA this cannot be confirmed. The sequenced sample was blood T cells: a sorted CD56 or NKG2C T cell subset, CD4+ or CD8+ T cells, or bulk PBMC T cells (not recorded which). This sequence originates from a woman aged 45-65 years in good health. CDR3 loop: CASQRGWGETQYF.